This entry features one T cell receptor beta chain sequence. What it binds is not known. Method: immunoSEQ multiplex PCR; TCRdb's copy keeps in-frame clones and lacks some. This table has 25,000 to 30,000 clones, 75% to 90% appearing once. This sample was included in a study of T cells in localized non-small cell lung cancer. The CDR3 extends over 13 amino acids. Per the germline V gene, CDR1 is SGHRS and CDR2 is YFSETQ. V gave up 3 bases and J gave up 1 base, with 7 bases separating them. Whole-study findings and limits: Higher blood T cell density went with longer overall survival. Sequencing covered just one tumor region, so heterogeneity cannot be ruled out.

The source material was peripheral blood, sampled before any cancer treatment. The chain is built from TRBV5-1 and TRBJ2-5, with D unclear. This receptor was identified in a woman aged 35 to 69 with stage I lung adenocarcinoma. CDR3 in amino acids: CASSSHGQETQYF. The DNA of the CDR3 is TGCGCCAGCAGCTCCCACGGCCAAGAGACCCAGTACTTC.